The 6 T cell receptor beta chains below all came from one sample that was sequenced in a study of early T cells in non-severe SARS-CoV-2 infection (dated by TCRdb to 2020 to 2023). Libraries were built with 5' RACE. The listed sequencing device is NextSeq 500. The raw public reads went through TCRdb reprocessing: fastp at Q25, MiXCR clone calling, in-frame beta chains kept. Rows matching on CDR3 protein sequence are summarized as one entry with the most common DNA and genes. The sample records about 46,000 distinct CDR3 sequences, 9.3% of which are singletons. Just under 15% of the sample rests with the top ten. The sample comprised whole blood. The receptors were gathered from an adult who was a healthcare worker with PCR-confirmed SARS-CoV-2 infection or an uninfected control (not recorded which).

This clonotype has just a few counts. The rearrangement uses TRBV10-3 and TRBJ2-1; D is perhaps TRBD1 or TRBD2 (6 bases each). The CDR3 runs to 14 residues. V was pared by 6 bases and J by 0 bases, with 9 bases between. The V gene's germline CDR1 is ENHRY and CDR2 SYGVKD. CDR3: CAIRGGYSYNEQFF. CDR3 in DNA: TGTGCCATCAGAGGGGGGTACTCCTACAATGAGCAGTTCTTC.

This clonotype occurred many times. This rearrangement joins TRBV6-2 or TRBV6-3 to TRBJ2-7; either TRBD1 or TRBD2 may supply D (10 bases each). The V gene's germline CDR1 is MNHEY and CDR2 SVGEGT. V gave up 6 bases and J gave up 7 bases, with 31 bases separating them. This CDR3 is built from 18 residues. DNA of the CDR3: TGTGCCAGCAGACACCGGGACAGGGGTGCTAGCGGGAGCAGGGAGCAGTACTTC. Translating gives CASRHRDRGASGSREQYF.

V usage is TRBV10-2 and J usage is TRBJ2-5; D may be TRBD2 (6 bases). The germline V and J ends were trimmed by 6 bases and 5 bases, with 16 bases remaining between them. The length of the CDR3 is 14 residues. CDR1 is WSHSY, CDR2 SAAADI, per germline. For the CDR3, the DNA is TGCGCCAGCAGACAGGAGGGGCTTAGGGAGACCCAGTACTTC. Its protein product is CASRQEGLRETQYF.

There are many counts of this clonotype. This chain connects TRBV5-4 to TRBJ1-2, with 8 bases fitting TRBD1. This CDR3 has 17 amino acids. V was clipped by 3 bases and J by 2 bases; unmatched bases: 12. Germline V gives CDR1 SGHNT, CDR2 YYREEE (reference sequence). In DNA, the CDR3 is TGTGCCAGCAGCTACTCAGGGGGCGTGTATTACAACTATGGCTACACCTTC. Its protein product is CASSYSGGVYYNYGYTF.

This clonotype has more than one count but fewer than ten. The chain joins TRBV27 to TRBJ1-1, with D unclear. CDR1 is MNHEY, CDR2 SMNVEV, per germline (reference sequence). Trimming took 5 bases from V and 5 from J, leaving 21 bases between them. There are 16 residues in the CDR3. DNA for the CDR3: TGTGCCAGCAGTCAGTCTAACCCTAAATGGGGTACTGAAGCTTTCTTT. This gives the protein CASSQSNPKWGTEAFF.

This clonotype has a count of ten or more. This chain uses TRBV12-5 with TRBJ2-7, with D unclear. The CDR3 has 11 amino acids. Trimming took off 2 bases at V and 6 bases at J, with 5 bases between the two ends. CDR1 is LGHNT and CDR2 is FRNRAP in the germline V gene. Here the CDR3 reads CASGLTPEQYF. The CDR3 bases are TGTGCTAGTGGTTTGACACCCGAGCAGTACTTC. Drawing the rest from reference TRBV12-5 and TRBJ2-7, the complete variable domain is DARVTQTPRHKVTEMGQEVTMRCQPILGHNTVFWYRQTMMQGLELLAYFRNRAPLDDSGMPKDRFSAEMPDATLATLKIQPSEPRDSAVYFCASGLTPEQYFGPGTRLTVT.